Included here is one TCR beta chain sequence, with context. What this receptor recognizes is not known. Within one base of it there is no much larger clone, and no base qualities were kept. The cohort comprised some 730 healthy bone marrow donors. At the time of sampling, all cohort members were nominally healthy, though unrecorded immune exposures were likely present. The donor was CMV seronegative and belonged to the group of 352 seronegative cohort members. Every donor gave a peripheral blood sample, and the peripheral blood mononuclear cells from that sample were used for TCR beta sequencing. Genomic DNA extraction from the blood cell samples was performed with the Qiagen DNeasy Blood Extraction Kit. Library method: the immunoSEQ multiplex PCR assay. The multiplex PCR relied on a mix of 60 forward primers for TCR Vbeta segments and 13 reverse primers for TCR Jbeta segments. A multiplex PCR assay on genomic DNA amplified the CDR3 region of rearranged TCR beta genes. On the Illumina HiSeq System, the amplified TCR beta libraries were sequenced as 87-base-pair reads. From the authors' description of their analysis: A later analysis counted approximately 74 million unique TCR beta chains across the 550 to 750 repertoires, and some 11 million of these chains were shared by at least two donors. A nearest-neighbor algorithm error-corrected the raw reads and collapsed the reads into unique sequences, merging closely related sequences to remove PCR and sequencing errors. V, D and J gene segments were assigned by aligning CDR3 sequences to IMGT reference sequences. For a sequence to be retained, at least a six-nucleotide match to both a V gene segment and a J gene segment was required. A rearrangement was called productive if the CDR3 had no stop codons and remained in frame with V and J, and every other rearrangement was called non-productive. CDR3 was defined according to IMGT convention as the region running from the second conserved V-encoded cysteine to the conserved J-encoded phenylalanine. Sequences without an unambiguous match to a single V gene segment were excluded from the earlier analysis of almost 600 of the donors. In an earlier analysis of approximately 590 of the donors, V segments were called functional above 56.7% productive rearrangements and were called segregating when the between-donor standard deviation exceeded 5%. A statistical classification framework was built for diagnosing cytomegalovirus status from the catalog of TCR beta chain sequences. A later analysis assigned V and J genes by comparing TCR nucleotide sequences with IMGT/GENE-DB human TR gene sequences. In a later analysis, CDR3 sequences and most-parsimonious VDJ recombination scenarios were assigned using the TCRdist pipeline. A later analysis defined each TCR beta chain by its CDR3 amino acid sequence plus V-gene family, and excluded reads lacking a unique V-gene family. A later analysis removed several hundred highly shared, low-generation-probability nucleotide sequences to deal with suspected cross-contamination and a sequencing artifact. A later analysis calculated a clonal expansion index for each public chain from normalized within-repertoire ranks of inferred template counts. In a later analysis, generation probabilities were computed using a VDJ recombination model fitted to out-of-frame rearrangements, and the results were checked against IGoR. Hypergeometric tests were used in a later analysis to score TCR-TCR, TCR-HLA and TCR-CMV co-occurrence, with a repertoire-size bias correction applied to the TCR pairs. In a later analysis, false discovery rates were estimated by permuting HLA or CMV assignments 20 times. In a later analysis, co-occurring TCRs were grouped with DBSCAN, and TCRdist sequence similarity was added when clustering was performed within HLA-allele-positive subsets. Repertoires with fewer than 30,000 or more than 120,000 public chains were left out of co-occurrence clustering, as were four to six repertoires with anomalous nucleotide sharing. Held by TCRdb, this immuneACCESS table contains in-frame sequences only and omits some clones. Under half of the omission traces to an unresolved V gene where checked; the cause of the rest is unknown. V, J and clone size are those of that table, while D and trimming were read from the DNA. Counted in this sample were approximately 150,000 clones; 80% of them appeared once. 13% to 15% of the sample is in the top ten clones.

This entry is derived from a study of cytomegalovirus exposure and HLA in healthy donors (dated by TCRdb to about 2017). With respect to the entire study: An earlier analysis of some 550 of the donors reported 250 to 350 Gb of sequence data and approximately 110 million unique TCR beta sequences from some 180 million T cells. About 280 gigabases of sequencing data and around 80 million unique TCR sequences made up an early release that covered 500 to 700 HLA-typed donors. Of the approximately 400 genotyped donors, over 65% fell in the genetic ancestry cluster associated with self-reported Caucasian donors. The study aimed to test whether cataloging public T cell receptors could reveal signatures of past pathogen exposure. The study profiled the T cell repertoires of 666 subjects by immunosequencing and related them to cytomegalovirus serostatus. Besides the first cohort of hundreds of subjects, a separate validation cohort made up of around 120 different subjects was used. The study combined high-throughput TCR immunosequencing, statistical association of individual TCRs with disease status, and machine learning to predict cytomegalovirus infection status. A later analysis re-analyzed previously published TCR beta repertoires from roughly 600 donors and added high-resolution HLA genotyping to study TCR occurrence patterns. The later analysis used no new phenotypic data to find candidate immune exposures, relying instead on TCR beta sequences and their occurrence across donors. To decide whether each TCR beta V gene segment behaved as functional or pseudogenic, an earlier analysis of 587 of the donors relied on high-throughput TCR beta sequencing. Donor age, sex, ethnicity and CMV serostatus were compiled together with the repertoire data. In a later genetic analysis, genome-wide SNP genotypes for about 55% of the roughly 700 donors were used, and that subset was treated as a discovery cohort. All discovery cohort repertoires had been generated using a single sequencing platform. HLA typing included class I and class II loci at four-digit resolution. The number of typed donors differed by locus: about 620-640 for A, B, C, DRB1 and DQB1; 522 for DQA1; approximately 600 for DPA1; and some 450 for DPB1. Roughly 5 DR-DQ haplotypes were treated as single units for association and clustering because of strong linkage in the cohort. Across around 400 genotyped donors of the cohort, an average of approximately 240,000 unique TCR beta nucleotide sequences per donor were sequenced, and roughly a sixth of those sequences were non-productive.

The research as a whole found: Presence/absence analyses assumed roughly uniform sequencing depth across donors, an assumption that may not hold. Several of the top co-occurrence clusters appeared to be linked to parvovirus B19, influenza, CMV and Epstein-Barr virus, according to a later analysis. According to the authors, the approach could potentially be generalized to other disease states and immunological phenotypes. Three of the identified cytomegalovirus-associated TCR beta chains were confirmed in vitro to be specific for cytomegalovirus antigens. In the study, approximately 150 TCR beta chains were listed as associated with cytomegalovirus. A later analysis found that most CMV-associated TCR beta chains appeared HLA-restricted, with HLA associations seemingly driven largely by CMV exposure. In a later analysis, HLA-associated TCR beta chains were found to be more clonally expanded and to have lower generation probabilities than equally common non-associated chains. When HLA alleles, especially DR and DQ, strongly co-occurred, attributing TCR associations to individual alleles was difficult. Most TCR sequences were observed very rarely across donors, whereas some public TCRs were present in many individuals. In an earlier analysis of more than 500 of the donors, most TCR beta V segments appeared in productive rearrangements about 90% or about 30% of the time, broadly matching IMGT annotations. This cohort had only TCR beta chains sequenced, and the lack of alpha or paired-chain data limited which features could be detected. A cluster of highly shared sequence variants was judged likely to be a technical artifact of the sequencing pipeline. In a later analysis, about 17,000 TCR beta sequences were associated with specific HLA alleles at a false discovery rate of 0.05. A later genetic analysis reported fewer N-insertions in productive TCRs among donors in an Asian-associated ancestry cluster than the roughly 650-donor mean. A further reported finding was that TCR beta sequences accurately predicted the HLA-A and HLA-B alleles for most subjects in the first cohort. Cytomegalovirus status was reported to be diagnosed by the classifier with high specificity and sensitivity in both the original and validation cohorts. Correlated functional status among segregating V segments might reflect linkage disequilibrium, but an unknown experimental factor could not be ruled out. An association between a missense DCLRE1C variant and V-gene and J-gene trimming of TCR beta chains was found in a later genetic analysis and replicated in an independent cohort. Because counts were too low, about 15 rarely observed V segments, including chromosome 9 orphons, were left out of the earlier analysis of several hundred of the donors. Because HLA typing was unavailable for some donors at each locus, only the typed subset was used in association tests. According to a later analysis, TCR association rates differed among HLA loci, with DRB1 alleles showing the most associated TCRs and HLA-C alleles showing the fewest. CMV serostatus was the only immune exposure information available for the cohort.

Material: PBMCs. This clonotype was sampled from a woman between 35 and 50 years old in good health and CMV-seronegative.

The nucleotide sequence reads TGTGCCAGCAACTGGGGAGCGGGAGGGTCCTGGACAGATACGCAGTATTTT. It translates as CASNWGAGGSWTDTQYF. The chain employs TRBV11-1 and TRBJ2-3; TRBD2 fits 10 bases in the junction. CDR1 and CDR2, looked up from the germline V gene (reference sequence), are SGHAT and FQDESV. Here V drops 7 bases and J drops 3 bases, and the junction holds 13 bases not matched to any gene. There are 17 amino acids in the CDR3, from cysteine to phenylalanine inclusive. The kept DNA is CDR3 alone, 51 bases in frame from the first base. The CDR3 plus the reference TRBV11-1 and TRBJ2-3 genes for the other parts give the full variable domain: EAEVAQSPRYKITEKSQAVAFWCDPISGHATLYWYRQILGQGPELLVQFQDESVVDDSQLPKDRFSAERLKGVDSTLKIQPAELGDSAMYLCASNWGAGGSWTDTQYFGPGTRLTVL.